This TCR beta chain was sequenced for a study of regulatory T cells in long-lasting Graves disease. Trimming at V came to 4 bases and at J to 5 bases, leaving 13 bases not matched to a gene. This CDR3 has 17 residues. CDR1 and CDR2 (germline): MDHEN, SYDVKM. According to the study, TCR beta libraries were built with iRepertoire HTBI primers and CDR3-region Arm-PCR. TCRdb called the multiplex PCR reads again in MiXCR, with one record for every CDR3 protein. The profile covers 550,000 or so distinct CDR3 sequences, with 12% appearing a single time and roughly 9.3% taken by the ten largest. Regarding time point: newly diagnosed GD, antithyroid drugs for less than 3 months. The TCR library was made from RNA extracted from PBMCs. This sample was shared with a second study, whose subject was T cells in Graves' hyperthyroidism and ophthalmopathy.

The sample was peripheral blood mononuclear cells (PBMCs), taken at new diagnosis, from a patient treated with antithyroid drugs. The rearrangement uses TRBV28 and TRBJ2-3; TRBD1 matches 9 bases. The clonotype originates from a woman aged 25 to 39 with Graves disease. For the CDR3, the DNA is TGTGCCAGCAGTTCAACAGGGGGCGCGGAGCAGGTAGATACGCAGTATTTT. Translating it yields CASSSTGGAEQVDTQYF. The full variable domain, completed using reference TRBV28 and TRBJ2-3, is DVKVTQSSRYLVKRTGEKVFLECVQDMDHENMFWYRQDPGLGLRLIYFSYDVKMKEKGDIPEGYSVSREKKERFSLILESASTNQTSMYLCASSSTGGAEQVDTQYFGPGTRLTVL.